This T cell receptor beta chain was sequenced for a study of identical twins. TCRdb fed the 5' RACE reads into MiXCR, producing one record per CDR3 protein. The table lists 300,000 to 400,000 distinct CDR3 sequences, 9% to 15% of them singletons. This same sample was also part of a study on yellow fever vaccine responses in identical twins.

The sample taken for sequencing was CD8+ T cells sorted from blood. The sequence derives from a woman aged 18-35 years in good health.

The CDR3 DNA is TGCAGCGGGACCCCCGCGGACAGGGTTTCAGAGACCCAGTACTTC. It encodes CSGTPADRVSETQYF. The chain carries TRBV29-1 and TRBJ2-5; TRBD1 agrees at 8 bases. Trimming at V came to 7 bases and at J to 4 bases, leaving 14 bases not matched to a gene. CDR1 is SQVTM, CDR2 ANQGSEA, per germline. The CDR3 contains 15 residues.